This entry lists 24 T cell receptor beta chains sequenced from one sample in a study of shared clonotypes between healthy human individuals. Profiled with immunoSEQ multiplex PCR; TCRdb holds only in-frame clones, not every one. Of around 2,000,000 clones listed, around 95% were seen once; the top ten hold under 0.15%. Sequenced sample: naive CD4+ T cells sorted from blood. Regarding subset: CD45RA+ positively selected. Every receptor here comes from a man younger than 35 in good health.

In DNA, the CDR3 is TGCGCCAGCAGCATAACACGGGGGTACACTGAAGCTTTCTTT. The encoded protein is CASSITRGYTEAFF. The chain has TRBV4-3 and TRBJ1-1; D perhaps matches TRBD1 (5 bases). V lost 5 bases to trimming and J lost 3 bases, with 13 bases between them. Germline V gene sequence: CDR1 LGHNA, CDR2 YSLEER. The CDR3 runs to 14 residues.

The rearrangement links TRBV29-1 to TRBJ2-1, with 7 positions matching TRBD2. Germline V gene data show CDR1 as SQVTM and CDR2 as ANQGSEA. V shed 0 bases, J shed 4 bases, and the junction held 9 bases outside the gene matches. The CDR3 length is 16 residues. In DNA, the CDR3 is TGCAGCGTTGAAGATCTGCCTAGCGGTCGATACAATGAGCAGTTCTTC. Its translation is CSVEDLPSGRYNEQFF.

This clone occurred once. V is TRBV6-4 and J is TRBJ2-7, with D maybe TRBD1 (5 bases). CDR3 length: 16 amino acids. V was clipped by 1 base and J by 0 bases, with 13 bases between them. Germline V lookup: CDR1 MRHNA, CDR2 SNTAGT. CDR3 protein: CASSDWRQWFSYEQYF. Here the CDR3 DNA reads TGTGCCAGCAGTGACTGGAGACAGTGGTTCTCCTACGAGCAGTACTTC.

The V and J genes are TRBV6-1 and TRBJ2-1, with unresolved D. The ends were cut back, 7 bases at V and 3 bases at J, with 4 bases in the middle. The CDR3 has 11 amino acids. CDR1 MNHNS and CDR2 SASEGT come from the germline V gene. CDR3 nucleotide sequence: TGTGCCAGCAACATCTACAATGAGCAGTTCTTC. Translating gives CASNIYNEQFF.

The genes are TRBV6-5 and TRBJ1-2; D possibly corresponds to TRBD1 (5 bases). The CDR3 consists of 13 residues. The V gene's germline CDR1 is MNHEY and CDR2 SVGAGI. Deletions cut 2 bases from V and 6 bases from J, with 10 bases between. The CDR3 region has the DNA TGTGCCAGCAGTTACATCCCCAGGGATGGCTACACCTTC. Translation gives CASSYIPRDGYTF.

This chain links TRBV30 with TRBJ1-3, with D perhaps TRBD1 (5 bases). The V gene lost 5 bases and the J gene lost 7 bases, with 18 bases spanning the gap. The CDR3 loop spans 14 amino acids. Germline loops: CDR1 GTSNPN, CDR2 SVGIG (reference sequence). CDR3 DNA sequence: TGTGCCTGGGGAGGGGCCAGGGCACGGAACACCATATATTTT. It translates to CAWGGARARNTIYF.

The chain carries TRBV30 and TRBJ2-7; no clear D gene. V dropped 2 bases and J dropped 3 bases, with 11 bases sitting between them. Germline loops: CDR1 GTSNPN, CDR2 SVGIG (reference sequence). The CDR3 extends over 13 amino acids. CDR3 sequence (DNA): TGTGCCTGGAGTCAAACTCCACACTACGAGCAGTACTTC. Translating gives CAWSQTPHYEQYF. Using reference TRBV30 and TRBJ2-7 for the parts outside the CDR3, the full variable domain is SQTIHQWPATLVQPVGSPLSLECTVEGTSNPNLYWYRQAAGRGLQLLFYSVGIGQISSEVPQNLSASRPQDRQFILSSKKLLLSDSGFYLCAWSQTPHYEQYFGPGTRLTVT.

The chain employs TRBV15 and TRBJ2-7, with a tentative D call TRBD1 (5 bases). V lost 0 bases, J lost 5 bases, and 11 bases lay in between. The CDR3 is 14 residues long. Germline CDR1 LNHNV, CDR2 YYDKDF (reference sequence). For the CDR3, the DNA is TGTGCCACCAGCAGAGATTACACAGGTGACGAGCAGTACTTC. Its protein is CATSRDYTGDEQYF.

The rearrangement uses TRBV10-3 and TRBJ2-3; D might be TRBD1 (5 bases). The length of the CDR3 is 15 residues. The V end was cut by 4 bases, the J end by 1 base, with 12 bases between. The germline V gene encodes CDR1 ENHRY and CDR2 SYGVKD. CDR3 coding DNA: TGTGCCATCAGTGGAAGGGGCGGTGGCACAGATACGCAGTATTTT. It translates to CAISGRGGGTDTQYF.

The J gene is TRBJ2-3, the V gene TRBV9; D unclear. Trimming shortened V by 0 bases and J by 2 bases, and 13 bases separated the two germline ends. This CDR3 is 16 amino acids long. Germline-derived CDR1 and CDR2 are SGDLS and YYNGEE. CDR3 DNA: TGTGCCAGCAGCGTAGCTAGGGCAGCGCTCACAGATACGCAGTATTTT. Its translation: CASSVARAALTDTQYF.

This clone has more than one count but fewer than ten. This chain connects TRBV6-5 to TRBJ1-6; D gene uncertain. Trimming took off 10 bases at V and 8 bases at J, with 12 bases between the two ends. CDR1 MNHEY and CDR2 SVGAGI come from the germline V gene. The CDR3 loop spans 12 amino acids. CDR3 in amino acids: CATSRGDSPLHF. CDR3 DNA: TGTGCCACCTCCCGTGGGGATTCACCCCTCCACTTT.

The genes are TRBV6-5 and TRBJ2-1; the D gene is possibly TRBD1 (5 bases). The ends were cut back, 11 bases at V and 10 bases at J, with 18 bases in the middle. The CDR3 spans 12 residues. The V gene's germline CDR1 is MNHEY and CDR2 SVGAGI. CDR3 DNA: TGTGCCGTGCAAAGTATAGGGGCCGAGCAGTTCTTC. Translating gives CAVQSIGAEQFF.

CDR3 region: CASSLDPPRFDRRETQYF. The CDR3 DNA reads as TGCGCCAGCAGCTTGGACCCGCCCCGCTTCGACAGGCGGGAGACCCAGTACTTC. This chain uses TRBV5-1 with TRBJ2-5; possible D gene TRBD1, 6 bases. Germline CDR1 is SGHRS and CDR2 is YFSETQ. Trimming removed 0 bases at V and 5 bases at J, with 23 bases between. This CDR3 has 18 residues.

The V and J genes are TRBV29-1 and TRBJ2-1; 8 nucleotides match TRBD2. The ends lost 5 bases at V and 9 bases at J; junction bases unmatched: 15. Germline V gene sequence: CDR1 SQVTM, CDR2 ANQGSEA. There are 15 residues in the CDR3. CDR3: CSVKTGTSQIREQFF. In DNA form, the CDR3 reads TGCAGCGTTAAAACCGGGACTAGTCAGATTCGTGAGCAGTTCTTC.

CDR3 sequence reads: CASRRTEQETQYF. Written as DNA, the CDR3 is TGTGCCAGCAGACGGACGGAACAAGAGACCCAGTACTTC. The chain couples TRBV5-4 to TRBJ2-5; D is ambiguous. The V end was cut by 5 bases, the J end by 2 bases, with 10 bases between. From germline, CDR1 is SGHNT and CDR2 YYREEE (reference sequence). The CDR3 has 13 residues.

CDR3 in amino acids: CASSDKQAPAEAFF. In DNA, the CDR3 is TGTGCCAGCAGTGACAAACAGGCGCCGGCCGAAGCTTTCTTT. V usage is TRBV6-4 and J usage is TRBJ1-1; possible D gene TRBD1, 5 bases. Per germline, CDR1 MRHNA and CDR2 SNTAGT. CDR3 length: 14 amino acids. V lost 2 bases and J lost 8, with 15 bases in between.

This chain joins TRBV6-5 and TRBJ2-7; weak D call: TRBD2 (7 bases). This CDR3 comprises 15 residues. CDR1 MNHEY and CDR2 SVGAGI come from the germline V gene. Trimming stripped 6 bases from V and 4 bases from J, with 19 bases between. The CDR3 here is CASSSRGGWEYEQYF. Here the CDR3 DNA reads TGTGCCAGCAGCTCGAGGGGGGGTTGGGAATACGAGCAGTACTTC.

Here the CDR3 DNA reads TGTGCCAGCAGCCTCCAATCGGGAAAACTGTTTTTT. This translates into CASSLQSGKLFF. The rearrangement joins TRBV7-6 to TRBJ1-4; D is undetermined. V was shortened by 5 bases and J by 10 bases, with 11 bases between the two germline ends. Germline V gene data show CDR1 as SGHVS and CDR2 as FNYEAQ. The CDR3 runs 12 residues.

J is TRBJ2-3 and V is TRBV19; TRBD1 might be the D (6 bases). From germline, CDR1 is LNHDA and CDR2 SQIVND (reference sequence). The V end lost 7 bases, the J end lost 3 bases, and 11 bases lay between the germline ends. The CDR3 has 13 amino acids. The CDR3 bases are TGTGCCAGTAACTACAGGGTGACAGATACGCAGTATTTT. Translated: CASNYRVTDTQYF.

This clone was counted once. The rearrangement joins TRBV6-5 to TRBJ2-7, with unresolved D. The length of the CDR3 is 11 residues. Deletions cut 5 bases from V and 7 bases from J, with 9 bases between. CDR1 is MNHEY and CDR2 is SVGAGI in the germline V gene. CDR3 nucleotides: TGTGCCAGCAGTGGGGATGGGGAGCAGTACTTC. This codes for CASSGDGEQYF.

The rearrangement joins TRBV7-3 to TRBJ2-5; unclear D gene. The V and J ends lost 0 bases and 1 base respectively, with 6 bases between them. Germline values: CDR1 SGHTA, CDR2 FQGTGA. The CDR3 is 14 amino acids. In DNA, the CDR3 is TGTGCCAGCAGCTTAACGGCCGGCCAAGAGACCCAGTACTTC. Translating it yields CASSLTAGQETQYF.

Comment on this clone: Other DNA sequences in the sample encode the same CDR3. The chain uses TRBV18 and TRBJ2-5; unclear D gene. The V end was cut by 3 bases, the J end by 2 bases, with 7 bases between. CDR1 KGHSH and CDR2 LQKENI come from the germline V gene. The CDR3 totals 13 residues. The CDR3 sequence is CASSPTVQETQYF. The CDR3 DNA follows: TGTGCCAGCTCACCGACTGTGCAAGAGACCCAGTACTTC.

The rearrangement uses TRBV7-2 and TRBJ2-4, with D possibly TRBD2 on 6 matching bases. Between the trimmed V and J ends, which lost 3 bases and 6 bases, there was a span of 12 bases. The V gene's germline CDR1 is SGHTA and CDR2 FQGNSA. CDR3 length: 14 residues. The CDR3 protein is CASSFGGNPNIQYF. The DNA of the CDR3 is TGTGCCAGCAGCTTTGGCGGGAATCCAAACATTCAGTACTTC. Full variable domain (rest looked up from reference TRBV7-2 and TRBJ2-4): GAGVSQSPSNKVTEKGKDVELRCDPISGHTALYWYRQSLGQGLEFLIYFQGNSAPDKSGLPSDRFSAERTGGSVSTLTIQRTQQEDSAVYLCASSFGGNPNIQYFGAGTRLSVL.

This chain joins TRBV2 and TRBJ2-7; D possibly corresponds to TRBD2 (5 bases). Trimming took off 8 bases at V and 4 bases at J, with 9 bases between the two ends. Germline CDR1 SNHLY, CDR2 FYNNEI. This CDR3 comprises 11 residues. In DNA, the CDR3 is TGTGCCAGCGAGGGAAAGTACGAGCAGTACTTC. It is translated as CASEGKYEQYF.